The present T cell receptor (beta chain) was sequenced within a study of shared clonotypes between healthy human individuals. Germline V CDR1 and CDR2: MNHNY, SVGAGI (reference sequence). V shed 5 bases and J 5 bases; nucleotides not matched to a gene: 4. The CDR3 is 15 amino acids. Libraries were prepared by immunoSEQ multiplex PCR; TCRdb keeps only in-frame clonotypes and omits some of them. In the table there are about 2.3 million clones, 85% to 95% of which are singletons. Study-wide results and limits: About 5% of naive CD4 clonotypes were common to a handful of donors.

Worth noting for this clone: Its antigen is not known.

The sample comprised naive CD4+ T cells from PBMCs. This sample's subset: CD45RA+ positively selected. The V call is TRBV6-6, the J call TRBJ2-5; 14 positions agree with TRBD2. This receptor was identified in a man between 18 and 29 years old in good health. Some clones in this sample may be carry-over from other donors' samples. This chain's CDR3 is CASSTTSGGEETQYF. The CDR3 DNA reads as TGTGCCAGCAGTACGACTAGCGGGGGGGAGGAGACCCAGTACTTC.